Listed below are T cell receptor beta chains from one sample, sequenced in a study of Tregs in tolerant kidney transplant recipients. Measured with immunoSEQ multiplex PCR; TCRdb has only the in-frame clones, and not every one. The table includes 69,000 or so clones, 85% to 90% detected once. Here the sequenced sample was CD4+ T cells from blood, taken before the transplant. Receptors originate from a human donor who received a combined kidney and bone marrow transplant. The CDR3 runs from the conserved cysteine through the conserved F or W. Fields, in order: clone size, J gene, D gene, V gene, CDR3 DNA, CDR3 protein. D genes are given only for firm matches. Clone sizes are given selectively: once, few, many, or a class where the clone is expanded.

. TRBJ2-7 . TRBV5-1 TGCGCCAGCAGCATAGATACGAGCTCCTACGAGCAGTACTTC CASSIDTSSYEQYF
. TRBJ2-1 TRBD2 TRBV7-2 TGTGCCAGCAGCTTTAGCGGGTACTCCTACAATGAGCAGTTCTTC CASSFSGYSYNEQFF
. TRBJ1-2 TRBD1 TRBV7-8 TGTGCCAGCAGCTTAGTTGTCTTGCAGGGGGCAAACTATGGCTACACCTTC CASSLVVLQGANYGYTF
. TRBJ2-7 TRBD2 TRBV7-2 TGTGCCAGCAGCACTAGCGGAACTAGCTCCTACGAGCAGTACTTC CASSTSGTSSYEQYF
. TRBJ2-1 TRBD2 TRBV7-9 TGTGCCAGCAGCTTTAAGCGGGAGGCCTTCAATGAGCAGTTCTTC CASSFKREAFNEQFF
many TRBJ1-2 TRBD1 TRBV5-5 TGTGCCAGCAGCTTAGAAGTCCACAGGGGCAACTATGGCTACACCTTC CASSLEVHRGNYGYTF
. TRBJ2-3 . TRBV12-5 TGTGCTAGTGAAAGGGATCGGGGAGATACGCAGTATTTT CASERDRGDTQYF
. TRBJ2-5 TRBD1 TRBV19 TGTGCCAGTAGTATAGGTGGGACAGGGTGGGAGACCCAGTACTTC CASSIGGTGWETQYF
. TRBJ1-1 TRBD1 TRBV7-8 TGTGCCAGCAGCCAGGGGGACACTGAAGCTTTCTTT CASSQGDTEAFF
few TRBJ2-1 . TRBV6-1 TGTGCCAGCAGTAAAGTACGAGCGGAGTACAATGAGCAGTTCTTC CASSKVRAEYNEQFF
. TRBJ2-3 TRBD1 TRBV6-5 TGTGCCAGCACCGACAGGGGGCGGAGGCAGTATTTT CASTDRGRRQYF
. TRBJ2-5 TRBD1 TRBV18 TGTGCCAGCTCAATCGGACAGGGGAGGACCCAGTACTTC CASSIGQGRTQYF
. TRBJ2-7 TRBD2 TRBV6-6 TGTGCCAGCAGTTTCGATATAGCGGGAGCCCACGAGCAGTACTTC CASSFDIAGAHEQYF
. TRBJ1-5 TRBD1 TRBV18 TGTGCCAGCTCACTATACAGGGGTAATAGCAATCAGCCCCAGCATTTT CASSLYRGNSNQPQHF
. TRBJ2-2 . TRBV7-8 TGTGCCAGCAGCGTCTCCTACGGGACACATAACACCGGGGAGCTGTTTTTT CASSVSYGTHNTGELFF
. TRBJ2-1 . TRBV5-1 TGCGCCAGCAGCTTGGGGCTAGCGACCTCCTACAATGAGCAGTTCTTC CASSLGLATSYNEQFF
. TRBJ2-3 . TRBV28 TGTGCCAGCAGTTTCAGGGTAGGCACAGATACGCAGTATTTT CASSFRVGTDTQYF
. TRBJ2-7 TRBD2 TRBV10-1 TGCGCCAGCAGTGCTACTAGCGGGGCCTACGAGCAGTACTTC CASSATSGAYEQYF
. TRBJ2-2 . TRBV10-3 TGTGCCATCAGTTTTAGCGGAGGGGACACCGGGGAGCTGTTTTTT CAISFSGGDTGELFF
. TRBJ1-5 . TRBV19 TGTGCCAGTAACTGGAGCAATCAGCCCCAGCATTTT CASNWSNQPQHF
. TRBJ2-5 TRBD2 TRBV2 TGTGCCAGCCGAGCGGGAAGGTACCAAGAGACCCAGTACTTC CASRAGRYQETQYF
. TRBJ2-2 . TRBV6-5 TGTGCCAGCAGGCCAGACAGATACACCGGGGAGCTGTTTTTT CASRPDRYTGELFF
few TRBJ2-2 TRBD1 TRBV28 TGTGCCAGCACCTCAGGACAGGGGGCTATCGGGGAGCTGTTTTTT CASTSGQGAIGELFF
. TRBJ1-2 TRBD1 TRBV28 TGTGCCAGCAGTAGGGACAGGGTATTCGGGGGCTACACCTTC CASSRDRVFGGYTF
. TRBJ2-1 TRBD2 TRBV29-1 TGCAGCGTTGAAGAGACGACTAGCGGGCGGAGGGAGTTCTTC CSVEETTSGRREFF
. TRBJ2-3 TRBD2 TRBV9 TGTGCCAGCAGCCCTCGGATAGCGGGAGTCTCAGATACGCAGTATTTT CASSPRIAGVSDTQYF
. TRBJ1-5 . TRBV11-2 TGTGCCAGCAGCTTAGGGCTGGATCAGCCCCAGCATTTT CASSLGLDQPQHF
. TRBJ2-7 TRBD2 TRBV7-3 TGTGCCAGCAGCTTACGAAGCGGGAGCTCGTACGAGCAGTACTTC CASSLRSGSSYEQYF
. TRBJ2-1 . TRBV28 TGTGCCAGCAGTTTATGGGGAGGCTCCTACAATGAGCAGTTCTTC CASSLWGGSYNEQFF
. TRBJ2-3 TRBD2 TRBV10-1 TGCGCCAGCAGTGAGTCGATTAGCGGGAGACAAGATACGCAGTATTTT CASSESISGRQDTQYF
. TRBJ1-4 TRBD1 TRBV18 TGTGCCAGCTCACCGGGACAGGGGGCTCCTAATGAAAAACTGTTTTTT CASSPGQGAPNEKLFF
. TRBJ1-2 TRBD1 TRBV7-2 TGTGCCAGCAGCCAAGGACAGGGGAGGCCTAACTATGGCTACACCTTC CASSQGQGRPNYGYTF
. TRBJ2-5 . TRBV2 TGTGCCAGCCAGCGAGCCCAAGAGACCCAGTACTTC CASQRAQETQYF
. TRBJ2-1 TRBD2 TRBV18 TGTGCCAGCTCACCAGACGGGAGGTTCAATGAGCAGTTCTTC CASSPDGRFNEQFF
once TRBJ2-7 TRBD2 TRBV5-4 TGTGCCAGCAGCCCAGGGACTAGCGGGAGAATTTCCGAGCAGTACTTC CASSPGTSGRISEQYF
. TRBJ1-5 . TRBV7-8 TGTGCCAGCAGCTTAGGGGAGGGTTTGGCCCAGCATTTT CASSLGEGLAQHF
. TRBJ1-2 . TRBV27 TGTGCCAGCAGTCGACAACAGGGCCCTGATGGCTACACCTTC CASSRQQGPDGYTF
. TRBJ1-1 . TRBV6-4 TGTGCCAGCAGCCCCGGCGGCCACACTGAAGCTTTCTTT CASSPGGHTEAFF
. TRBJ2-2 . TRBV7-3 TGTGCCAGCAGCTTAGCTGAGGGTATCGGGGAGCTGTTTTTT CASSLAEGIGELFF
few TRBJ1-1 . TRBV28 TGTGCCAGCAGTTCCGGGTACACTGAAGCTTTCTTT CASSSGYTEAFF
. TRBJ1-5 . TRBV7-2 TGTGCCAGCAGCCGCCAGGGCAATCAGCCCCAGCATTTT CASSRQGNQPQHF
. TRBJ2-5 TRBD2 TRBV5-1 TGCGCCAGCAGCTGGGGGACTAGCGGGAGGGCAAGCCAAGAGACCCAGTACTTC CASSWGTSGRASQETQYF
. TRBJ2-7 . TRBV30 TGTGCCTGGAGTGTGGGGCAGGGCGGACAGTACTTC CAWSVGQGGQYF
few TRBJ2-7 TRBD2 TRBV7-8 TGTGCCAGCAGCCTACTAGCGGACGGAACCTACGAGCAGTACTTC CASSLLADGTYEQYF
. TRBJ2-7 . TRBV6-5 TGTGCCAGCAGTTACTCCGTGGGCGTTGACGAGCAGTACTTC CASSYSVGVDEQYF
. TRBJ2-7 TRBD2 TRBV11-2 TGTGCCAGCAGCTTAGGGTTGCGGGGGGAGTCCTACGAGCAGTACTTC CASSLGLRGESYEQYF
. TRBJ1-3 . TRBV27 TGTGCCAGCAGATCTTGGGGAGACACCATATATTTT CASRSWGDTIYF
. TRBJ2-7 TRBD2 TRBV27 TGTGCCAGCAGCCCAGGACTAGCGGTCCTCTACGAGCAGTACTTC CASSPGLAVLYEQYF
. TRBJ1-5 . TRBV27 TGTGCCAGCAGTTCTCAGCGTAGCAATCAGCCCCAGCATTTT CASSSQRSNQPQHF